This T cell receptor (beta chain) came from a study of metastatic and nonmetastatic thyroid tumors (dated by TCRdb to 2020 to 2021). For the wider study: Repertoires from peripheral blood and from tumor or nodule tissue samples of malignant and benign thyroid patients were compared.

This clone was seen at least ten times. The antigen it recognizes is unknown. No base qualities exist here, and no much larger clone lies one base off it. CDR1 is given as SGHAT and CDR2 as FQDESV, both from the germline V gene (reference sequence). The CDR3 starts with the cysteine, ends with the phenylalanine, and has 16 residues. The DNA shown is the 48-base CDR3, in frame from base 1. Clipping removes 1 base from V and 9 bases from J, with 9 as the unmatched junction base count. No patient had received any treatment before thyroid surgery. The study retrospectively analysed patient clinical samples collected from the early 2010s to the late 2010s using T-cell receptor beta sequencing. The library was produced with PCR. Data came from an Illumina HiSeq 4000. High-throughput sequencing was used to profile the TCR beta-chain CDR3 region of each patient. Under the source paper's analysis protocol: Drawing on CDR3 differences between clinicopathological groups, the researchers built a classifier meant to tell apart patients with distant-metastatic papillary thyroid cancer. To measure repertoire diversity the researchers used the Shannon index, while the Morisita-Horn index served to gauge how similar the tumor and blood repertoires were. TCRdb trimmed public reads at Q25 via fastp, called clones via MiXCR and kept in-frame beta chains. It is TCRdb's table, rather than the study itself, that gives the V and J calls and clone size. In all, the sample holds 25,000 to 35,000 clones, and about 16% of those were seen once. 4.7% of the sample comes from the top ten.

General findings and caveats noted by the study authors: In both blood and tumor samples, malignant tumors were reported to have significantly higher TCR beta diversity than benign nodules.

This chain is built from TRBV11-1 and TRBJ2-1; 10 central bases correspond to TRBD2. The TCR comes from a female donor with papillary thyroid cancer or a benign thyroid nodule (not recorded which). Some clones in this sample may be carry-over from other donors' samples. The sequencing input was blood. Read as DNA, the sequence is TGTGCCAGCAGCTTAGTTTTTTCGGCTAGCGGGGGTGAGCAGTTCTTC. It translates to CASSLVFSASGGEQFF.